This entry lists 11 T cell receptor beta chains sequenced from one sample in a study of cytomegalovirus exposure and HLA in healthy donors. Amplification used 60 Vbeta primers and 13 Jbeta primers. The assay was immunoSEQ multiplex PCR, and TCRdb's table has in-frame clones only and misses some. In the table there are some 87,000 clones, approximately 65% of which are singletons. The specimen sequenced was PBMCs. All receptors come from a woman aged 25 to 39 in good health and CMV-seropositive.

V and J are TRBV10-1 and TRBJ2-1; D may be TRBD1 (5 bases). V lost 2 bases, J lost 4 bases, and 15 bases lay in between. Germline CDR1 reads WNHNN; CDR2 reads SYGVQD (reference sequence). The CDR3 runs 16 residues. In DNA form, the CDR3 reads TGCGCCAGCAGTGAGGGGCAGGGAATCGGATACAATGAGCAGTTCTTC. The encoded protein is CASSEGQGIGYNEQFF.

This chain connects TRBV28 to TRBJ2-5; D might be TRBD2 (5 bases). CDR1 is MDHEN, CDR2 SYDVKM, per germline. CDR3 length equals 14 residues. Trimming took off 5 bases at V and 4 bases at J, with 14 bases between the two ends. In DNA form, the CDR3 reads TGTGCCAGCAGTCCCCCCGGCGGGCGAGAGACCCAGTACTTC. Translated, it gives CASSPPGGRETQYF.

This CDR3 reads CASSVRGDNQPQHF. The CDR3 DNA is TGTGCCAGCAGTGTCAGGGGAGACAATCAGCCCCAGCATTTT. J is TRBJ1-5 and V is TRBV2; possibly TRBD1 for D (6 bases). CDR3 length equals 14 residues. Germline CDR1 is SNHLY and CDR2 is FYNNEI. Trimming took 4 bases from V and 3 from J, leaving 10 bases between them.

The chain recombines TRBV11-3 with TRBJ1-2; D gene ambiguous. Germline values: CDR1 SGHNT, CDR2 YENEEA. The CDR3 runs to 16 residues. Trimming pared 1 base from V and 0 bases from J, leaving 12 bases between. The chain's CDR3 is CASSLGSQRANYGYTF. The CDR3 coding sequence is TGTGCCAGCAGCTTAGGCTCCCAGCGAGCTAACTATGGCTACACCTTC.

This clone was detected a few times. The rearrangement joins TRBV6-4 to TRBJ2-3, with 10 positions matching TRBD2. V was pared by 3 bases and J by 2 bases, with 2 bases of the junction left unmatched. The CDR3 has 15 amino acids. Germline CDR1 is MRHNA and CDR2 is SNTAGT. The CDR3 nucleotides are TGTGCCAGCAGTGAAAGCGGGGGGGCCACAGATACGCAGTATTTT. The encoded protein is CASSESGGATDTQYF.

The chain carries TRBV20-1 and TRBJ1-1; D possibly corresponds to TRBD1 (5 bases). This CDR3 region has 11 residues. The ends were cut back, 4 bases at V and 6 bases at J, with 9 bases in the middle. The V gene's germline CDR1 is DFQATT and CDR2 SNEGSKA (reference sequence). The chain's CDR3 is CSAKKGSEAFF. The DNA for the CDR3 is TGCAGTGCTAAGAAGGGGTCTGAAGCTTTCTTT.

This chain links TRBV19 with TRBJ2-6; tentative D call: TRBD2 (5 bases). This CDR3 has 15 residues. V lost 3 bases and J 3 bases, leaving 9 bases between the germline ends. Germline CDR1 reads LNHDA; CDR2 reads SQIVND (reference sequence). The DNA of the CDR3 is TGTGCCAGTAGTATCAGAGGGCTTGGGGCCAACGTCCTGACTTTC. It codes for CASSIRGLGANVLTF.

As to this clone: The junction does not match germline at one end; this may be a read error. The V call is TRBV7-2, the J call TRBJ2-3; tentatively, D is TRBD2 (6 bases). The CDR3 spans 17 residues. Germline V gives CDR1 SGHTA, CDR2 FQGNSA. The CDR3 is CASSTRFVRGLTDMQYF. The CDR3, as DNA: TGTGCCAGCAGCACCCGGTTCGTGCGGGGACTCACAGATATGCAGTATTTT.

This chain links TRBV27 with TRBJ2-7; possible D gene TRBD1, 6 bases. V gave up 5 bases and J gave up 4 bases, with 18 bases separating them. CDR1 MNHEY and CDR2 SMNVEV come from the germline V gene (reference sequence). CDR3 length: 15 residues. CDR3 protein: CASSLSGAWGYEQYF. The CDR3 region has the DNA TGTGCCAGCAGTCTCTCAGGGGCCTGGGGGTACGAGCAGTACTTC.

The rearrangement joins TRBV6-6 to TRBJ2-2, with D possibly TRBD1 on 5 matching bases. CDR1 MNHNY and CDR2 SVGAGI come from the germline V gene (reference sequence). Trimming removed 6 bases at V and 3 bases at J, with 8 bases between. The CDR3 is 13 amino acids. The CDR3: CASRSRDTGELFF. CDR3 nucleotide sequence: TGTGCCAGCAGGAGCAGGGACACCGGGGAGCTGTTTTTT.

This clone was observed once. The chain employs TRBV9 and TRBJ1-3, with D unclear. The V and J ends lost 2 bases and 0 bases respectively, with 6 bases between them. This CDR3 comprises 14 residues. CDR1 is SGDLS, CDR2 YYNGEE, per germline. CDR3 coding DNA: TGTGCCAGCAGCGTTACGAGCTCTGGAAACACCATATATTTT. Amino acids: CASSVTSSGNTIYF. Using reference TRBV9 and TRBJ1-3 for the parts outside the CDR3, the full variable domain is DSGVTQTPKHLITATGQRVTLRCSPRSGDLSVYWYQQSLDQGLQFLIQYYNGEERAKGNILERFSAQQFPDLHSELNLSSLELGDSALYFCASSVTSSGNTIYFGEGSWLTVV.